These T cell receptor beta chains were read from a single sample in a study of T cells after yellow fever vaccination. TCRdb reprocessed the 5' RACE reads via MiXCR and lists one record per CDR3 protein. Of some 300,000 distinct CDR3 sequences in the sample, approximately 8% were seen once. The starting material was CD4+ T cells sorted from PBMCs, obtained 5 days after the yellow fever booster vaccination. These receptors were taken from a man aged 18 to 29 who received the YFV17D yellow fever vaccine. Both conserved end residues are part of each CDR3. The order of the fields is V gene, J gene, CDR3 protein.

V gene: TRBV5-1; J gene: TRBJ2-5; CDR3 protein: CASSPRLAGNQETQYF
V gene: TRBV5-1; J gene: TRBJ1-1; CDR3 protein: CASKVWGANTEAFF
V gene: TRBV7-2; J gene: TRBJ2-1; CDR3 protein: CASSRVSGAWGEQFF
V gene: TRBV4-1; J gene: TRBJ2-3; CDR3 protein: CASSQTPGQRADTQYF
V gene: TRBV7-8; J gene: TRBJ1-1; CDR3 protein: CASSLLADTEAFF
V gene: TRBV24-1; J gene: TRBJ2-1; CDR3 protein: CATSDSRASPRDEQFF
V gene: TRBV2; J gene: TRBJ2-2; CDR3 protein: CASRNTVTTGELFF
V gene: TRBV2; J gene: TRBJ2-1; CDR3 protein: CASSEQRTYNEQFF
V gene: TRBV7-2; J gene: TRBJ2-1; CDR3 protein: CASRIAASYNEQFF
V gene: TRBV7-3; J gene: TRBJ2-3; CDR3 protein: CASGPSTDTQYF
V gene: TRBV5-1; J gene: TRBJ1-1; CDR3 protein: CASSLEGDRLEAFF
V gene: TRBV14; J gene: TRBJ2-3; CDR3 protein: CASSPGLRRGTDTQYF
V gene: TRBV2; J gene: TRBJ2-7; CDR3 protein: CASSDTDLYEQYF
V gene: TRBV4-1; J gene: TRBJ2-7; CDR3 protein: CASSRIDKAYEQYF
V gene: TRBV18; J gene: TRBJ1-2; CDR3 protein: CASSAPGTRYGYTF
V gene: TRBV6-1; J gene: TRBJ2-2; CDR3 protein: CASIFSMGSGELFF
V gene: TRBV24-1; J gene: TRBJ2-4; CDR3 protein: CADGGLAGGGAKNIQYF
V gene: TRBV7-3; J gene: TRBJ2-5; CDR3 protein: CASSLNGGLETQYF
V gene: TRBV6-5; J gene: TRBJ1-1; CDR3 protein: CASRSRYRVDTEAFF
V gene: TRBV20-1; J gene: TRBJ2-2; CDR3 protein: CSVISGNTGELFF
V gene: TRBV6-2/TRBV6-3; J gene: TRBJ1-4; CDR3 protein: CASSYTGAGEKLFF
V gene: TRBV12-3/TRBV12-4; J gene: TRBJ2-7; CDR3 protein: CASSRRGHYYEQYF
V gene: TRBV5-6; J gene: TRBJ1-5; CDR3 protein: CASSLAGYNQPQHF
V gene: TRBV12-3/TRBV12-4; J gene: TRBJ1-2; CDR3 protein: CASSSGTGGFGYTF
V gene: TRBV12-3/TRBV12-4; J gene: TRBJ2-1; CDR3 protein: CASSLTSVEQFF
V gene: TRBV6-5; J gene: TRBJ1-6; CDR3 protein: CASSYSIGQGSSSYNSPLHF
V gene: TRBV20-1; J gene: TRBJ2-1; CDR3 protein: CSARPGLAGGLTYNEQFF
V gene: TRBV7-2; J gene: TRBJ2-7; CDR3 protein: CASSLVRSGGYEQYF
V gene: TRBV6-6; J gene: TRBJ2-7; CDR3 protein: CASSYDGNYEQYF
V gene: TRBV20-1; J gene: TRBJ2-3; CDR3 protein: CSASLQRTSGAWDTQYF
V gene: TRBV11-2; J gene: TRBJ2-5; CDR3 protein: CASSSGRTQYF
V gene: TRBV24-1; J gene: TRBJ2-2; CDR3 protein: CATTGQGGTGELFF
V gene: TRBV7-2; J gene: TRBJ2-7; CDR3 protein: CASSNGAGWNYEQYF
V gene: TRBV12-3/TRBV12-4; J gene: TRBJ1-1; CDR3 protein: CASIDRPNTEAFF
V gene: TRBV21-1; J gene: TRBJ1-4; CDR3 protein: CASSKGRGAAGFKLKANEKLFF
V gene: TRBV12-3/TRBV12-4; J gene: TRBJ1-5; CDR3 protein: CASSQNRAHEPQHF
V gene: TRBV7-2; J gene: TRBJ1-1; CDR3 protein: CASSLGLNRVSEAFF
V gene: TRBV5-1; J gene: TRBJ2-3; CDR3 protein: CASSLTGLAGSTDTQYF